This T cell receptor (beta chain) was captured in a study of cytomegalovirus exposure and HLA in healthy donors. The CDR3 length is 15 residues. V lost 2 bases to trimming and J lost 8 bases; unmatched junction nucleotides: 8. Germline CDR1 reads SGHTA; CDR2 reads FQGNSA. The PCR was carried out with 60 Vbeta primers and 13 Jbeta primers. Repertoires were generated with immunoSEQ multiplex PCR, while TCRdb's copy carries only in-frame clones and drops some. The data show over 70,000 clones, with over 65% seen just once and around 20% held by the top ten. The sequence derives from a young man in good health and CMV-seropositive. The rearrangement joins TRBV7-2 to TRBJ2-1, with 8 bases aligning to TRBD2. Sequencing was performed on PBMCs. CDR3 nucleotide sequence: TGTGCCAGCAGCTTATTTGGGGCGGGGGGTGATGAGCAGTTCTTC. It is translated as CASSLFGAGGDEQFF.